The 27 T cell receptor beta chains below come from one sample, sequenced in a study of shared clonotypes between healthy human individuals. This table comes from immunoSEQ multiplex PCR, and its TCRdb copy is limited to in-frame clones, with some not included. The profile shows around 550,000 clones, around 95% of them singletons. Positive CCR7 selection of CD45RO-negative cells yielded the naive CD8 cells, and terminally differentiated effector memory CD45RA+ cells were excluded. The sample taken for sequencing was naive CD8+ T cells sorted from blood. The receptor set was obtained from a woman in her twenties or thirties in good health.

This chain joins TRBV7-2 and TRBJ2-4; D not certain. The CDR3 is made up of 16 amino acids. Germline CDR1 and CDR2: SGHTA and FQGNSA. V was pared by 5 bases and J by 0 bases, with 14 bases between. CDR3 residues: CASSPTGRPAKNIQYF. In DNA, the CDR3 is TGTGCCAGCAGCCCCACCGGTCGGCCAGCCAAAAACATTCAGTACTTC. The full variable domain, in which reference TRBV7-2 and TRBJ2-4 provide the parts outside the CDR3, is GAGVSQSPSNKVTEKGKDVELRCDPISGHTALYWYRQSLGQGLEFLIYFQGNSAPDKSGLPSDRFSAERTGGSVSTLTIQRTQQEDSAVYLCASSPTGRPAKNIQYFGAGTRLSVL.

The V and J genes are TRBV7-6 and TRBJ2-6; possible D gene TRBD1, 5 bases. The germline gives CDR1 SGHVS, CDR2 FNYEAQ. This CDR3 contains 16 residues. Trimming shortened V by 1 base and J by 1 base, and 8 bases separated the two germline ends. CDR3 nucleotide sequence: TGTGCCAGCAGCTTAGTCCACAGGTCTGGGGCCAACGTCCTGACTTTC. Translation: CASSLVHRSGANVLTF. Looking up the rest from reference TRBV7-6 and TRBJ2-6 gives the full variable domain: GAGVSQSPRYKVTKRGQDVALRCDPISGHVSLYWYRQALGQGPEFLTYFNYEAQQDKSGLPNDRFSAERPEGSISTLTIQRTEQRDSAMYRCASSLVHRSGANVLTFGAGSRLTVL.

On this clone: Distinct nucleotide sequences in the sample also encode this CDR3. V and J are TRBV6-5 and TRBJ1-5; no firm D call. From germline, CDR1 is MNHEY and CDR2 SVGAGI. Trimming took 6 bases from V and 0 from J, leaving 6 bases between them. The CDR3 contains 13 residues. The CDR3: CASSLNSNQPQHF. CDR3 DNA: TGTGCCAGCAGCCTGAATAGCAATCAGCCCCAGCATTTT.

This clone was seen only once. Other DNA variants within this sample encode the same CDR3. The chain uses TRBV27 and TRBJ2-7, with D tentatively TRBD2 (5 bases). CDR3 length equals 15 residues. In germline, CDR1 is MNHEY, CDR2 SMNVEV (reference sequence). V was trimmed by 3 bases and J by 3 bases, leaving 15 bases between them. The CDR3 nucleotides read TGTGCCAGCAGTTTGTTATCAGGAGGACGCTACGAGCAGTACTTC. This encodes CASSLLSGGRYEQYF.

A single count supports this clone. This chain links TRBV9 with TRBJ2-3; D is undetermined. Germline V gene sequence: CDR1 SGDLS, CDR2 YYNGEE. This CDR3 region has 13 residues. V was trimmed by 5 bases and J by 3 bases, leaving 10 bases between them. CDR3 loop: CASRNRATDTQYF. The CDR3 bases are TGTGCCAGCAGAAACCGGGCGACAGATACGCAGTATTTT.

The J gene is TRBJ2-7, the V gene TRBV6-5; TRBD1 aligns across 8 bases. J lost 2 bases, V lost 6 bases, and 6 bases had no gene match. CDR3 length: 14 residues. Germline lookup yields CDR1 MNHEY and CDR2 SVGAGI. The CDR3 DNA is TGTGCCAGCAGCCACGCGACAGGGGCCTACGAGCAGTACTTC. Its translation: CASSHATGAYEQYF.

The chain joins TRBV27 to TRBJ2-7; 8 nucleotides match TRBD2. The junction had 11 bases not matched to a gene; V was cut back by 5 bases and J by 5 bases. Germline assignment: CDR1 MNHEY and CDR2 SMNVEV (reference sequence). CDR3 size: 15 residues. CDR3 residues: CASSILAGPGDEQYF. For the CDR3, the DNA is TGTGCCAGCAGTATTCTAGCGGGCCCGGGGGACGAGCAGTACTTC.

The gene calls are TRBV14 and TRBJ1-1; D possibly corresponds to TRBD1 (5 bases). The CDR3 contains 13 residues. Trimming took 2 bases from V and 4 from J, leaving 8 bases between them. Germline-derived CDR1 and CDR2 are SGHDN and FVKESK. The CDR3 loop reads CASSQRTRTEAFF. The CDR3 DNA is TGTGCCAGCAGCCAAAGGACACGCACTGAAGCTTTCTTT.

This clone was seen only a few times. The V gene is TRBV14, the J gene TRBJ2-7; no clear D gene. Between the trimmed V and J ends, which lost 3 bases and 6 bases, there was a span of 6 bases. CDR1 SGHDN and CDR2 FVKESK come from the germline V gene. This CDR3 has 11 residues. This CDR3 is CASSHHSEQYF. CDR3 nucleotides: TGTGCCAGCAGCCATCACAGCGAGCAGTACTTC. Complete variable domain (other parts from reference TRBV14 and TRBJ2-7): EAGVTQFPSHSVIEKGQTVTLRCDPISGHDNLYWYRRVMGKEIKFLLHFVKESKQDESGMPNNRFLAERTGGTYSTLKVQPAELEDSGVYFCASSHHSEQYFGPGTRLTVT.

The V gene is TRBV5-6, the J gene TRBJ2-5; 10 nucleotides match TRBD1. The J call is uncertain, as TRBJ2-7 better fits the DNA end. Germline CDR1 reads SGHDT; CDR2 reads YYEEEE. The CDR3 spans 14 residues. DNA of the CDR3: TGTGCCAGCAGCTTATGGGGACAGGGGAACGAGCAGTACTTC. It encodes CASSLWGQGNEQYF.

The chain combines TRBV5-4 with TRBJ1-2; TRBD1 matches 8 bases. Germline loops: CDR1 SGHNT, CDR2 YYREEE (reference sequence). The trim removed 4 bases at V and 6 bases at J, leaving 5 bases unmatched. The CDR3 is 13 residues long. The CDR3 DNA is TGTGCCAGCAGCCCGACAGGGGTTGATGGCTACACCTTC. Amino acids: CASSPTGVDGYTF.

J is TRBJ1-1 and V is TRBV5-5; no clear D gene. With 4 bases removed from V and 1 base from J, the gap between germline ends came to 5 bases. In germline, CDR1 is SGHKS, CDR2 YYEKEE (reference sequence). The CDR3 is 12 amino acids. This CDR3 is CASSPWNTEAFF. DNA of the CDR3: TGTGCCAGCAGCCCTTGGAACACTGAAGCTTTCTTT.

This clone was counted a few times. The gene calls are TRBV5-1 and TRBJ2-7; possibly TRBD1 for D (6 bases). The germline V gene encodes CDR1 SGHRS and CDR2 YFSETQ. V lost 0 bases to trimming and J lost 2 bases, with 12 bases between them. The CDR3 runs to 15 residues. CDR3 residues: CASSLAVQGPYEQYF. The CDR3 region has the DNA TGCGCCAGCAGCTTGGCCGTACAGGGTCCCTACGAGCAGTACTTC. Drawing the rest from reference TRBV5-1 and TRBJ2-7, the complete variable domain is KAGVTQTPRYLIKTRGQQVTLSCSPISGHRSVSWYQQTPGQGLQFLFEYFSETQRNKGNFPGRFSGRQFSNSRSEMNVSTLELGDSALYLCASSLAVQGPYEQYFGPGTRLTVT.

This sequence joins TRBV7-9 and TRBJ2-2, with D possibly being TRBD1 or TRBD2 (5 bases each). From germline, CDR1 is SEHNR and CDR2 FQNEAQ (reference sequence). This CDR3 is 14 amino acids long. V lost 5 bases and J lost 5, with 12 bases in between. The CDR3, as DNA: TGTGCCAGCAGCGCTAGGGACGGTACCGGGGAGCTGTTTTTT. Translated, it gives CASSARDGTGELFF.

The chain couples TRBV9 to TRBJ2-1, with 11 bases aligning to TRBD2. The CDR3 sequence is 15 residues long. In germline, CDR1 is SGDLS, CDR2 YYNGEE. Trimming cost V 4 bases and J 5 bases; bases outside gene matches: 5. The CDR3 nucleotides are TGTGCCAGCAGCCCAACTAGCGGGAGCAACAATGAGCAGTTCTTC. Its protein is CASSPTSGSNNEQFF.

The J gene is TRBJ2-7, the V gene TRBV27; 9 nucleotides match TRBD2. Germline loops: CDR1 MNHEY, CDR2 SMNVEV (reference sequence). The CDR3 loop spans 16 amino acids. Unmatched junction bases numbered 12, after V lost 5 bases and J lost 4 bases. CDR3 coding DNA: TGTGCCAGCAGTCCTGGGAAAGCGGGAGGCTGGTACGAGCAGTACTTC. This encodes CASSPGKAGGWYEQYF.

As concerns this clone: Distinct nucleotide sequences in the sample also encode this CDR3. V and J are TRBV27 and TRBJ2-7; perhaps D is TRBD1 or TRBD2 (6 bases each). Germline assignment: CDR1 MNHEY and CDR2 SMNVEV (reference sequence). The CDR3 contains 13 residues. Trimming pared 7 bases from V and 1 base from J, leaving 11 bases between. The CDR3 coding sequence is TGTGCCAGCATTGGCGGGACATCCTACGAGCAGTACTTC. This encodes CASIGGTSYEQYF.

In this sample, this clone turned up once. V and J are TRBV11-2 and TRBJ2-7; 11 nucleotides agree with TRBD2. Per germline, CDR1 SGHAT and CDR2 FQNNGV. The CDR3 consists of 14 residues. V was clipped by 5 bases and J by 7 bases; unmatched bases: 7. This CDR3 reads CASSPPGLAVEQYF. CDR3 bases: TGTGCCAGCAGCCCTCCGGGACTAGCGGTTGAGCAGTACTTC.

The V call is TRBV5-1, the J call TRBJ1-2, with 7 bases fitting TRBD1. CDR3 length equals 13 residues. In germline, CDR1 is SGHRS, CDR2 YFSETQ. The V segment lost 4 bases and the J segment 4 bases; nucleotides outside the gene matches: 4. The CDR3 here is CASSPGQSYGYTF. DNA of the CDR3: TGCGCCAGCAGCCCGGGACAGTCCTATGGCTACACCTTC.

The count of this clone is one. CDR3: CASSFQETQYF. The CDR3 DNA follows: TGTGCCAGCAGCTTCCAAGAGACCCAGTACTTC. The chain employs TRBV11-1 and TRBJ2-5; D uncertain. Trimming pared 3 bases from V and 1 base from J, leaving 0 bases between. CDR3 length: 11 amino acids. CDR1 and CDR2 (germline): SGHAT, FQDESV (reference sequence).

This clone has a single count. V usage is TRBV19 and J usage is TRBJ1-1, with 10 bases identical to TRBD1. The V and J ends lost 9 bases and 2 bases, in that order; junction bases with no gene match: 9. CDR1 and CDR2 from the germline V gene are LNHDA and SQIVND (reference sequence). The CDR3 loop spans 15 amino acids. CDR3 loop: CASRLATGGNTEAFF. The CDR3 DNA reads as TGTGCCAGCCGGTTAGCGACAGGGGGCAACACTGAAGCTTTCTTT.

This chain links TRBV4-1 with TRBJ2-7; D gene uncertain. V was trimmed by 3 bases and J by 4 bases, leaving 10 bases between them. The CDR3 length is 13 residues. Germline V gene lookup returns CDR1 MGHRA and CDR2 YSYEKL. The CDR3 protein is CASSHPFSYEQYF. In nucleotides, the CDR3 is TGCGCCAGCAGCCATCCTTTTTCGTACGAGCAGTACTTC.

This clone is a singleton in its sample. J is TRBJ2-7 and V is TRBV9, with D possibly matching TRBD1 (5 bases). Germline assignment: CDR1 SGDLS and CDR2 YYNGEE. The CDR3 sequence is 16 residues long. With 1 base removed from V and 7 bases from J, the gap between germline ends came to 21 bases. This chain's CDR3 is CASSVNLDPPKGEQYF. In nucleotides, the CDR3 is TGTGCCAGCAGCGTAAATCTTGATCCACCCAAGGGGGAGCAGTACTTC.

Worth noting for this clone: The final CDR3 position lacks the conserved phenylalanine or tryptophan, pointing to a likely read error. The limits of the CDR3 on the DNA are not certain, so only TCRdb's listed CDR3 is given. The chain uses TRBV2 and TRBJ2-7; the D call TRBD2 from the table was never checked on the DNA. The CDR3 has 11 amino acids, counting both end residues. Germline loops: CDR1 SNHLY, CDR2 FYNNEI. CDR3 region: CASSEALYFVL.

V gene TRBV4-1 combines with J gene TRBJ2-7, with unresolved D. V lost 3 bases and J 6 bases, leaving 12 bases between the germline ends. The CDR3 has 13 amino acids. Germline CDR1 and CDR2: MGHRA and YSYEKL. Here the CDR3 reads CASSQGLAAEQYF. Written as DNA, the CDR3 is TGCGCCAGCAGCCAGGGCTTAGCAGCCGAGCAGTACTTC.

The rearrangement joins TRBV5-4 to TRBJ2-1; D may be TRBD2 (5 bases). The V end lost 1 base, the J end lost 5 bases, and 7 bases lay between the germline ends. This CDR3 has 13 residues. Germline values: CDR1 SGHNT, CDR2 YYREEE (reference sequence). For the CDR3, the DNA is TGTGCCAGCAGCTTGCCCGGGGACAATGAGCAGTTCTTC. It encodes CASSLPGDNEQFF. Full variable domain (outside the CDR3, taken from reference TRBV5-4 and TRBJ2-1): ETGVTQSPTHLIKTRGQQVTLRCSSQSGHNTVSWYQQALGQGPQFIFQYYREEENGRGNFPPRFSGLQFPNYSSELNVNALELDDSALYLCASSLPGDNEQFFGPGTRLTVL.

This sequence joins TRBV5-8 and TRBJ2-7; D call uncertain. The CDR3 has 15 residues. The V gene lost 0 bases and the J gene lost 6 bases, with 16 bases spanning the gap. Per germline, CDR1 SGHTS and CDR2 YDEGEE. CDR3 DNA: TGTGCCAGCAGCTTGGCTCCAGCGTCTAAGGGCGAGCAGTACTTC. Protein: CASSLAPASKGEQYF.